The T cell receptor beta chain under discussion was sequenced for a study of OX40 agonist ivuxolimab in advanced cancers. Study-wide background: Each patient was given ivuxolimab into a vein every 2 weeks, at 0.01 to 10 mg/kg. Those enrolled were roughly 85% male, with a mean age of about 60 years and ages from about 20 to 85.

This clone was detected ten times or more. Its target is unknown. Study outcomes and limitations: Low levels of normalized T-cell clonal expansion also appeared in some nonresponders.

Libraries were prepared by immunoSEQ multiplex PCR; TCRdb keeps only in-frame clonotypes and omits some of them. The repertoire consists of fewer than 50,000 clones, with 85% to 90% occurring once and the leading ten covering roughly 40%. The starting material was CD4+ or CD8+ T cells sorted from blood, obtained in a trial of the OX40 agonist ivuxolimab. The clonotype was recovered from an adult with an advanced solid tumor such as melanoma, head and neck, liver or kidney cancer.

The CDR3, as DNA: TGTGCCATCAGTGAGAGGCCAGAGGAGACCCAGTACTTC. This translates into CAISERPEETQYF. The V call is TRBV10-3, the J call TRBJ2-5, with D hard to call. This CDR3 has 13 amino acids. Germline-derived CDR1 and CDR2 are ENHRY and SYGVKD. V was shortened by 2 bases and J by 5 bases, with 9 bases between the two germline ends.